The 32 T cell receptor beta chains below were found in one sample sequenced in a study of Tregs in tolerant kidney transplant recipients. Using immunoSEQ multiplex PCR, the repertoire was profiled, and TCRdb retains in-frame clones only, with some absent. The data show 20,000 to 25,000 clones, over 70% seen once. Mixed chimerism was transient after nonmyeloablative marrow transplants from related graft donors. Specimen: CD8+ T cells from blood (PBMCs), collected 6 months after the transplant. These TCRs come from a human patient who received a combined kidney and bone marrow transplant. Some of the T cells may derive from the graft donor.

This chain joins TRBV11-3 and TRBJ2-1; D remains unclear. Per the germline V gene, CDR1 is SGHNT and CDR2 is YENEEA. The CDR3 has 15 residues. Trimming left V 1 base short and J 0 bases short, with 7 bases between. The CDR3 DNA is TGTGCCAGCAGCTTAGGAGTAGCCTCCTACAATGAGCAGTTCTTC. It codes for CASSLGVASYNEQFF.

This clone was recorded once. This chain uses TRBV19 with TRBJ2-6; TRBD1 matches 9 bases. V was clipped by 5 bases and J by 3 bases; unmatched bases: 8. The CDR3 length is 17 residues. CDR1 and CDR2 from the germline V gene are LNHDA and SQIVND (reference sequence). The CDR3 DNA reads TGTGCCAGTAGTGGGTACACAGGGGGCGGTGGGGCCAACGTCCTGACTTTC. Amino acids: CASSGYTGGGGANVLTF.

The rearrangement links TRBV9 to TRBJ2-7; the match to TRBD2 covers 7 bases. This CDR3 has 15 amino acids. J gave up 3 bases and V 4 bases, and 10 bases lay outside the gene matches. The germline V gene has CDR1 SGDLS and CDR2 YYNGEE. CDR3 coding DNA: TGTGCCAGCAGCTCCCCTGGCGGGAGCAACTACGAGCAGTACTTC. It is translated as CASSSPGGSNYEQYF.

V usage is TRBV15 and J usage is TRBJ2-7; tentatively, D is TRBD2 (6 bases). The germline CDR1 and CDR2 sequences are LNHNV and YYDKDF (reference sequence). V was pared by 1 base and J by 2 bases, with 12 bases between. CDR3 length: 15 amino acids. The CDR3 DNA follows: TGTGCCACCAGCAGAGGGAGGGCAGAAACCTACGAGCAGTACTTC. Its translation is CATSRGRAETYEQYF.

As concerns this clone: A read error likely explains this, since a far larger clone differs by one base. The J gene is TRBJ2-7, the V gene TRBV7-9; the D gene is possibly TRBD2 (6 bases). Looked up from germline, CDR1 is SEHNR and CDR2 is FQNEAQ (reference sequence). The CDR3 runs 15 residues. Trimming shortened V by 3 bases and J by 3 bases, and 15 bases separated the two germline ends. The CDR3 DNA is TGTGCCAGCAGCTTTACAGATCAGCGGGTCTACGAGCAGTACTTC. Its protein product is CASSFTDQRVYEQYF.

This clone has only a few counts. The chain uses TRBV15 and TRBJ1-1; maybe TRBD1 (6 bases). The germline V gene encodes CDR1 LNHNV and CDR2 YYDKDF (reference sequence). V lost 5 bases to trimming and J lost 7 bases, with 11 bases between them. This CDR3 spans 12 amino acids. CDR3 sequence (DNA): TGTGCCACCAGCCCACAGGGAATTGAAGCTTTCTTT. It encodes CATSPQGIEAFF.

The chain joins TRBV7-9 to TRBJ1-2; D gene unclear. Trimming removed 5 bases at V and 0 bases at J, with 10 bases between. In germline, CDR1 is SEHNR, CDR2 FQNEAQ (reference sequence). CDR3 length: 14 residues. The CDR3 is CASSKLGANYGYTF. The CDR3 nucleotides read TGTGCCAGCAGCAAGCTGGGAGCTAACTATGGCTACACCTTC. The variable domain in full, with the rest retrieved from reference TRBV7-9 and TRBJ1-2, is DTGVSQNPRHKITKRGQNVTFRCDPISEHNRLYWYRQTLGQGPEFLTYFQNEAQLEKSRLLSDRFSAERPKGSFSTLEIQRTEQGDSAMYLCASSKLGANYGYTFGSGTRLTVV.

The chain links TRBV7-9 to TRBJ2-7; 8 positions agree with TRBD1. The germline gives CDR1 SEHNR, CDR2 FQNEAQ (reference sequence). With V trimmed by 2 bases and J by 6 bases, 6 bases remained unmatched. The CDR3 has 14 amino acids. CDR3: CASSLPVGQGEQYF. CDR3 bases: TGTGCCAGCAGCTTACCTGTAGGACAGGGCGAGCAGTACTTC.

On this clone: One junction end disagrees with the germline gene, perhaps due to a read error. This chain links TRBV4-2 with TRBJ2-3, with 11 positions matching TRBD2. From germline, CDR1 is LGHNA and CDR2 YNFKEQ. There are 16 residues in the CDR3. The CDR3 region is CASSPASGGTTDTRYF. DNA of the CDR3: TGTGCCAGCAGCCCGGCTAGCGGGGGGACCACAGATACGCGGTATTTT.

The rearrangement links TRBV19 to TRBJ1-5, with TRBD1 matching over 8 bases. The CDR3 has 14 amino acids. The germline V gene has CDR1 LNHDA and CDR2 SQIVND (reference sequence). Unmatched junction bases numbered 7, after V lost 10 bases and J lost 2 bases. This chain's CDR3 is CATVDRVGNQPQHF. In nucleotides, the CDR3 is TGTGCCACCGTGGACAGGGTGGGCAATCAGCCCCAGCATTTT.

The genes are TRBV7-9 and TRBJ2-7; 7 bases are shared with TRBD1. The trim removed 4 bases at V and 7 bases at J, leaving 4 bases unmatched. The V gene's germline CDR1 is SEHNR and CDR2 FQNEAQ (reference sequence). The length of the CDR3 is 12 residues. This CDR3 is CASSSGTEEQYF. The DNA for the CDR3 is TGTGCCAGCAGCTCAGGGACAGAGGAGCAGTACTTC.

This chain's CDR3 is CASSLAHGGVNEQFF. Written as DNA, the CDR3 is TGTGCCAGCAGCTTAGCCCATGGGGGGGTCAATGAGCAGTTCTTC. The chain uses TRBV11-3 and TRBJ2-1; TRBD2 matches 7 bases. The ends lost 1 base at V and 6 bases at J; junction bases unmatched: 6. The CDR3 is 15 residues long. Germline assignment: CDR1 SGHNT and CDR2 YENEEA.

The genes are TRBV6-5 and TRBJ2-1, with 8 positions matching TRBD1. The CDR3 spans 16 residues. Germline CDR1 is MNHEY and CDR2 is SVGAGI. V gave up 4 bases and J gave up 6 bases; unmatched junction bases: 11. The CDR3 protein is CASSSLQGVRSNEQFF. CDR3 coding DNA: TGTGCCAGCAGTTCTTTACAGGGGGTGCGCTCCAATGAGCAGTTCTTC.

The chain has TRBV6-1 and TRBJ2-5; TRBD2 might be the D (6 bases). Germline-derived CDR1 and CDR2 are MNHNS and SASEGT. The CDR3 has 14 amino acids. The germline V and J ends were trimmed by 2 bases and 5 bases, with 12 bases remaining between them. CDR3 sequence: CASSEWSAGETQYF. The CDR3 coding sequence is TGTGCCAGCAGTGAATGGTCGGCGGGGGAGACCCAGTACTTC.

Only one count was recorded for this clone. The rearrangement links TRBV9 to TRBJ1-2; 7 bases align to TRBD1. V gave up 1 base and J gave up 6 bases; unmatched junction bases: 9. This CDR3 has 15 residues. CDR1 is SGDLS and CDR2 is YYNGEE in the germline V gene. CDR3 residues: CASSVFPPGGHGYTF. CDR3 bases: TGTGCCAGCAGCGTATTCCCCCCAGGGGGGCATGGCTACACCTTC.

CDR3 sequence: CASSDSGGGAGNEQFF. DNA of the CDR3: TGTGCCAGCAGTGACTCCGGCGGGGGGGCCGGGAATGAGCAGTTCTTC. This chain uses TRBV6-4 with TRBJ2-1; 9 bases line up with TRBD2. The CDR3 covers 16 residues. Unmatched junction bases numbered 7, after V lost 0 bases and J lost 7 bases. The germline V gene encodes CDR1 MRHNA and CDR2 SNTAGT.

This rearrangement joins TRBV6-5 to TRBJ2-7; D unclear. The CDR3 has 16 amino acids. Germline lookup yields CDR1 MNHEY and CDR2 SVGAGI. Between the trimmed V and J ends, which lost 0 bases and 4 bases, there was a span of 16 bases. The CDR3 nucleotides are TGTGCCAGCAGTTACTCGATCGGCGCCATGACATACGAGCAGTACTTC. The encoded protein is CASSYSIGAMTYEQYF.

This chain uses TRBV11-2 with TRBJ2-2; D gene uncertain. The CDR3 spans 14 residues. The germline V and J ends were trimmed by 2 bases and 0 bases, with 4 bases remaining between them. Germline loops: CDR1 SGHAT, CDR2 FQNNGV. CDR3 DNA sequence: TGTGCCAGCAGCTTATACTCGAACACCGGGGAGCTGTTTTTT. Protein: CASSLYSNTGELFF.

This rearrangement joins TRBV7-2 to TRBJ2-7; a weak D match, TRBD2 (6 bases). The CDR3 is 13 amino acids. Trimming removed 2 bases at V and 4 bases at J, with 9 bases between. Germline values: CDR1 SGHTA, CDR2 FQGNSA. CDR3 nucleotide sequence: TGTGCCAGCAGCTTACCGGGGGTGTACGAGCAGTACTTC. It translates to CASSLPGVYEQYF. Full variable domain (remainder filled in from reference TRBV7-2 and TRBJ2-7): GAGVSQSPSNKVTEKGKDVELRCDPISGHTALYWYRQSLGQGLEFLIYFQGNSAPDKSGLPSDRFSAERTGGSVSTLTIQRTQQEDSAVYLCASSLPGVYEQYFGPGTRLTVT.

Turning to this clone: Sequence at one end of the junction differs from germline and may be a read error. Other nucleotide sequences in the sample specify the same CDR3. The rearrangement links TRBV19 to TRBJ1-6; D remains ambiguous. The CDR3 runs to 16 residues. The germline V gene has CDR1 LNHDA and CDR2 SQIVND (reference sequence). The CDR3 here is CASSASGSSYNSPLHF. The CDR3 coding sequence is TGTGCCAGTAGTGCCTCCGGGAGCTCCTATAATTCCCCCCTCCACTTT.

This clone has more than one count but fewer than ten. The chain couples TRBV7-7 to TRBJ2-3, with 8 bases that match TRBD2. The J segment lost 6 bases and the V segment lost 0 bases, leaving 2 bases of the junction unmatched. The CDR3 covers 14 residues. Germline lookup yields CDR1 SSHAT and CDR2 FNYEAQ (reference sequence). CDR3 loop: CASSLASGDDTQYF. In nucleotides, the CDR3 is TGTGCCAGCAGCTTAGCTAGCGGGGATGATACGCAGTATTTT.

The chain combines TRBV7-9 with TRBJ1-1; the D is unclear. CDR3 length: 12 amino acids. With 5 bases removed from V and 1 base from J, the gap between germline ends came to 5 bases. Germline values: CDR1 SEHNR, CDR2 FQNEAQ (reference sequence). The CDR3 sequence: CASSAGNTEAFF. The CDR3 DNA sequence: TGTGCCAGCAGCGCCGGGAACACTGAAGCTTTCTTT. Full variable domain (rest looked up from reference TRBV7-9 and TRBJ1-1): DTGVSQNPRHKITKRGQNVTFRCDPISEHNRLYWYRQTLGQGPEFLTYFQNEAQLEKSRLLSDRFSAERPKGSFSTLEIQRTEQGDSAMYLCASSAGNTEAFFGQGTRLTVV.

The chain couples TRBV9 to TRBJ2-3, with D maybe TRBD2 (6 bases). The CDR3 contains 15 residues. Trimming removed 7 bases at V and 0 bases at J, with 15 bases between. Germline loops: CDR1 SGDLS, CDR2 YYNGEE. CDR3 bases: TGTGCCAGCGCAGGAGGGAAACGTAGCACAGATACGCAGTATTTT. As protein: CASAGGKRSTDTQYF.

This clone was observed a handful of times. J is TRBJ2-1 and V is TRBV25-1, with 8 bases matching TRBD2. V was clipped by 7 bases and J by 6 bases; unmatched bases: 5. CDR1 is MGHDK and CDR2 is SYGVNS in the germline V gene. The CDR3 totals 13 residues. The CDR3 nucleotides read TGTGCCAGCACCGTAGCGGGATTCAATGAGCAGTTCTTC. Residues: CASTVAGFNEQFF.

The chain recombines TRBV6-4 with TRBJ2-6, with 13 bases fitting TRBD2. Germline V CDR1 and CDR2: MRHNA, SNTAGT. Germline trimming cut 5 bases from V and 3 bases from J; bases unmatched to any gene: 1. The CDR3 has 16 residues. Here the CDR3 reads CASSRLAGGGANVLTF. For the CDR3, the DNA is TGTGCCAGCAGTCGACTAGCGGGAGGTGGGGCCAACGTCCTGACTTTC.

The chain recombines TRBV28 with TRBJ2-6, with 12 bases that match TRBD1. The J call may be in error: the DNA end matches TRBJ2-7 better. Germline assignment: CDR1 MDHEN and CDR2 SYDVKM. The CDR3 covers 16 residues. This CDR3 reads CASNLSPGQGAYEQYF. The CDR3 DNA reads TGTGCCAGCAACCTCTCTCCGGGACAGGGGGCGTACGAGCAGTACTTC.

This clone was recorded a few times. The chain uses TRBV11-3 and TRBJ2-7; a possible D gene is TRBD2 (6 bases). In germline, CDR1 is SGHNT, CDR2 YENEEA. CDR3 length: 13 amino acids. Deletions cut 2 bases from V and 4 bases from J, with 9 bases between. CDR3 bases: TGTGCCAGCAGCTTACCGGGGGTGTACGAGCAGTACTTC. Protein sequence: CASSLPGVYEQYF.

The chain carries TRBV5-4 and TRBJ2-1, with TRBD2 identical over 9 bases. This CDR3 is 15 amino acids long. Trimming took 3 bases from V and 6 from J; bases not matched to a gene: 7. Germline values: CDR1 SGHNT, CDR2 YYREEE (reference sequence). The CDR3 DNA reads TGTGCCAGCAGCTGGGGGGGCGGGAGGGCCAATGAGCAGTTCTTC. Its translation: CASSWGGGRANEQFF.

CDR3 in DNA: TGTGCCAGCAGCCAAGAGACTAGCTCCTACAATGAGCAGTTCTTC. Translation gives CASSQETSSYNEQFF. The chain joins TRBV4-2 to TRBJ2-1; a weak D match, TRBD2 (6 bases). V was shortened by 0 bases and J by 0 bases, with 6 bases between the two germline ends. This CDR3 contains 15 residues. CDR1 is LGHNA, CDR2 YNFKEQ, per germline.

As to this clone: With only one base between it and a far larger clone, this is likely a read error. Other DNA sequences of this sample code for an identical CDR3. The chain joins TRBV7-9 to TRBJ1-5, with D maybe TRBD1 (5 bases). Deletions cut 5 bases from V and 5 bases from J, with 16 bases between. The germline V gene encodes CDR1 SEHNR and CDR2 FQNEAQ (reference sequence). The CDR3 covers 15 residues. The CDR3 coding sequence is TGTGCCAGCAGCCCTCGTGGGGGGGTGGATCAGCCCCAGCATTTT. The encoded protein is CASSPRGGVDQPQHF.

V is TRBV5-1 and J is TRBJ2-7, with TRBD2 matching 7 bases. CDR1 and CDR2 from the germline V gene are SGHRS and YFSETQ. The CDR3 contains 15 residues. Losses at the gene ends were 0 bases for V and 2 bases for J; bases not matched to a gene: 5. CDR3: CASSLGWAGAYEQYF. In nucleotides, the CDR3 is TGCGCCAGCAGCTTGGGGTGGGCGGGGGCCTACGAGCAGTACTTC.

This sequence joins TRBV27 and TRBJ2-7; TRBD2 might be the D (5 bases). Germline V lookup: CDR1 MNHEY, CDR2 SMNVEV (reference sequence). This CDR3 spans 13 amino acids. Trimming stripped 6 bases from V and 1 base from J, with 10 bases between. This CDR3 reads CASSWGESYEQYF. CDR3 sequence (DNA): TGTGCCAGCAGCTGGGGAGAGTCCTACGAGCAGTACTTC.